This paragraph reports one TCR beta chain. Antigen unknown. These data are taken from a study of cytomegalovirus exposure and HLA in healthy donors. This CDR3 is 11 amino acids long. Germline loops: CDR1 SQVTM, CDR2 ANQGSEA. V was trimmed by 3 bases and J by 5 bases, leaving 7 bases between them. Findings of the study overall: Exclusion as indistinguishable affected some V segments, including TRBV6-2 and TRBV6-3. Researchers catalogued under 200 TCR beta chains as cytomegalovirus-associated. Previous analysis showed most TCR beta V segments were productive about 90% or about 30% of the time.

The PCR had 60 Vbeta and 13 Jbeta primers. Clones were sequenced by immunoSEQ multiplex PCR, and TCRdb holds only the in-frame ones, with some missing. This sample has about 170,000 clones, with 70% to 85% found just once. The chain recombines TRBV29-1 with TRBJ1-2; no clear D. Sequencing was carried out using PBMCs. This clonotype originated in a human donor in good health. The CDR3 protein is CSVDEGYGYTF. Written as DNA, the CDR3 is TGCAGCGTTGATGAGGGTTATGGCTACACCTTC. Using reference TRBV29-1 and TRBJ1-2 for the parts outside the CDR3, the full variable domain is SAVISQKPSRDICQRGTSLTIQCQVDSQVTMMFWYRQQPGQSLTLIATANQGSEATYESGFVIDKFPISRPNLTFSTLTVSNMSPEDSSIYLCSVDEGYGYTFGSGTRLTVV.